Sequencing of this T cell receptor (beta chain) was carried out in a study of CD8+ T cells in alopecia areata. The germline V gene has CDR1 MNHEY and CDR2 SVGAGI. The CDR3 is 14 residues long. The V end lost 7 bases, the J end lost 7 bases, and 20 bases lay between the germline ends. Extracted from the samples, RNA was reverse transcribed into cDNA to serve as the sequencing template. Measured with immunoSEQ multiplex PCR; TCRdb has only the in-frame clones, and not every one. The sample holds 150,000 or so clones, roughly 61% seen once. The V call is TRBV6-5, the J call TRBJ2-7; the D is unclear. The sequencing here drew on CD4+ T cells sorted from blood, taken at week 0. This TCR was sampled from a human donor with alopecia areata. The CDR3 DNA reads as TGTGCCAGCAAGGGTGGCTTCTCTAATACTGAGCAGTACTTC. Its protein is CASKGGFSNTEQYF.